The rows below give T cell receptor beta chains drawn from one sample of a study of blood T cell repertoires in COVID-19. The protocol was immunoSEQ multiplex PCR, while the TCRdb copy is restricted to in-frame clones and leaves out a portion. The table has about 37,000 clones, 80% to 90% seen once. The source material was peripheral blood. The receptors here all came from a human donor in a cohort sampled during active COVID-19. Each CDR3 is given with its conserved first and last residue. The order of the fields is D gene, clone size, J gene, V gene, CDR3 protein, CDR3 DNA. A D gene is named only where the DNA matches it firmly. Clone size is shown for a subset of rows, as once, few, many or a class of expanded clone.

D gene: TRBD2
clone size: .
J gene: TRBJ2-1
V gene: TRBV7-3
CDR3 protein: CASSSGLAVWDEQFF
CDR3 DNA: TGTGCCAGCAGCTCGGGACTAGCGGTCTGGGATGAGCAGTTCTTC

D gene: TRBD2
clone size: .
J gene: TRBJ2-1
V gene: TRBV30
CDR3 protein: CAWSVAGTSGGWGSYNEQFF
CDR3 DNA: TGTGCCTGGAGTGTAGCCGGGACTAGCGGGGGCTGGGGCTCCTACAATGAGCAGTTCTTC

D gene: .
clone size: .
J gene: TRBJ2-7
V gene: TRBV2
CDR3 protein: CASSEAHRDRPPYEQYF
CDR3 DNA: TGTGCCAGCAGTGAAGCGCATCGAGACAGGCCCCCCTACGAGCAGTACTTC

D gene: TRBD2
clone size: once
J gene: TRBJ2-1
V gene: TRBV4-3
CDR3 protein: CASSQELASGFYNEQFF
CDR3 DNA: TGCGCCAGCAGCCAAGAGTTAGCTAGCGGGTTCTACAATGAGCAGTTCTTC

D gene: .
clone size: .
J gene: TRBJ2-5
V gene: TRBV5-1
CDR3 protein: CASSLGQNQETQYF
CDR3 DNA: TGCGCCAGCAGCCTGGGACAAAATCAAGAGACCCAGTACTTC

D gene: .
clone size: .
J gene: TRBJ2-3
V gene: TRBV18
CDR3 protein: CASSPQGTSTDTQYF
CDR3 DNA: TGTGCCAGCTCACCACAGGGGACATCCACAGATACGCAGTATTTT

D gene: .
clone size: .
J gene: TRBJ1-5
V gene: TRBV12-5
CDR3 protein: CASGFNEQGPQHF
CDR3 DNA: TGTGCTAGTGGTTTCAATGAACAGGGGCCCCAGCATTTT

D gene: TRBD2
clone size: .
J gene: TRBJ2-5
V gene: TRBV7-3
CDR3 protein: CASSLGTSGSWETQYF
CDR3 DNA: TGTGCCAGCAGCCTGGGGACTAGCGGGAGTTGGGAGACCCAGTACTTC

D gene: TRBD2
clone size: .
J gene: TRBJ2-7
V gene: TRBV27
CDR3 protein: CASRFLAGVSVEQYF
CDR3 DNA: TGTGCCAGCAGATTTCTAGCGGGAGTGTCGGTCGAGCAGTACTTC

D gene: TRBD2
clone size: .
J gene: TRBJ2-7
V gene: TRBV10-3
CDR3 protein: CAISEGGGAKYEQYF
CDR3 DNA: TGTGCCATCAGTGAAGGCGGGGGGGCCAAATACGAGCAGTACTTC

D gene: TRBD1
clone size: .
J gene: TRBJ1-1
V gene: TRBV4-1
CDR3 protein: CASSQGGGRTEAFF
CDR3 DNA: TGCGCCAGCAGCCAAGGAGGGGGCAGAACTGAAGCTTTCTTT

D gene: .
clone size: .
J gene: TRBJ2-6
V gene: TRBV5-1
CDR3 protein: CASTLAASSGANVLTF
CDR3 DNA: TGCGCCAGCACCCTAGCCGCGAGCTCTGGGGCCAACGTCCTGACTTTC

D gene: .
clone size: .
J gene: TRBJ2-7
V gene: TRBV28
CDR3 protein: CASNPNRELSEQYF
CDR3 DNA: TGTGCCAGCAACCCTAATCGGGAGCTCTCCGAGCAGTACTTC